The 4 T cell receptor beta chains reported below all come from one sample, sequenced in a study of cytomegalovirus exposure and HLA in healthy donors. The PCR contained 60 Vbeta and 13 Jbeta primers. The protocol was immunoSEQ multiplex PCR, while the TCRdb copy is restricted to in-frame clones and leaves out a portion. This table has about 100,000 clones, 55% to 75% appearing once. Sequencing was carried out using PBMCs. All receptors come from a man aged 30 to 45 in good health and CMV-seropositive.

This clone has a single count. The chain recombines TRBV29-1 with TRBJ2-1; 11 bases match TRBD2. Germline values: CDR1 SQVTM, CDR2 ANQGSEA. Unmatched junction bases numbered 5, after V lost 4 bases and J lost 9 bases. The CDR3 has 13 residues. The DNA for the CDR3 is TGCAGCGTTGTTACTAGCGGGGGACGTGAGCAGTTCTTC. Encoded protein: CSVVTSGGREQFF.

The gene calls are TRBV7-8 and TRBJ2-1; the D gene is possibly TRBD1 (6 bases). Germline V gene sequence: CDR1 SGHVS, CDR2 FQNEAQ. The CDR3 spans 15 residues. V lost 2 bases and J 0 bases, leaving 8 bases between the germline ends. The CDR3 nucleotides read TGTGCCAGCAGCTTAAAGGGGGTCTCCTACAATGAGCAGTTCTTC. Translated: CASSLKGVSYNEQFF.

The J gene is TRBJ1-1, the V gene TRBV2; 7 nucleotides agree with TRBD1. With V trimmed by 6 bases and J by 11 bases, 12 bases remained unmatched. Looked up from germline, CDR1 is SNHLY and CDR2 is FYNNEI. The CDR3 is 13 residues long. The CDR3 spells CASRPGQPDGAFF. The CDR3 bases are TGTGCCAGCAGACCGGGACAGCCCGACGGGGCTTTCTTT.

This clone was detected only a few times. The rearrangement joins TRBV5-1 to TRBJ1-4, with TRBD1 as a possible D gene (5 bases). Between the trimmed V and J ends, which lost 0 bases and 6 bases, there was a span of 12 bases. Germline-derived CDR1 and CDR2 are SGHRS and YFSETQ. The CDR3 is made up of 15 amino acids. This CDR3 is CASSLVWGGDEKLFF. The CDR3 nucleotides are TGCGCCAGCAGCTTGGTTTGGGGCGGGGATGAAAAACTGTTTTTT. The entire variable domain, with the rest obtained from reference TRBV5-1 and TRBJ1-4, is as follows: KAGVTQTPRYLIKTRGQQVTLSCSPISGHRSVSWYQQTPGQGLQFLFEYFSETQRNKGNFPGRFSGRQFSNSRSEMNVSTLELGDSALYLCASSLVWGGDEKLFFGSGTQLSVL.